The clone carrying this T cell receptor beta chain was counted a few times. The data are from a study of cytomegalovirus exposure and HLA in healthy donors. Germline loops: CDR1 SGHRS, CDR2 YFSETQ. The CDR3 totals 14 residues. V lost 5 bases and J lost 5, with 16 bases in between. Vbeta (60) and Jbeta (13) primers were used in the PCR. Clones were sequenced by immunoSEQ multiplex PCR, and TCRdb holds only the in-frame ones, with some missing. The sample has more than 100,000 clones; approximately 8.9% are singletons. The receptor comes from a woman in her thirties or forties in good health and CMV-seropositive. Input material: PBMCs. The chain recombines TRBV5-1 with TRBJ1-1; possible D gene TRBD1, 6 bases. CDR3 sequence: CASSHRDTGTEAFF. CDR3 DNA: TGCGCCAGCAGTCACCGGGACACCGGAACTGAAGCTTTCTTT.